Listed here is a single TCR beta chain. This entry belongs to a study of blood T cell repertoires in COVID-19. Study overall: Whether acute or convalescent, the COVID-19 samples came from the United States, Italy and Spain. In each case, the material was cDNA or gDNA derived from T cells, B-cell-depleted T cells, or PBMCs.

In the study's own analysis: Reference gene primers were amplified, and this amplification served to estimate nucleated cell counts. The method was immunoSEQ multiplex PCR; TCRdb's version includes in-frame clones alone and lacks a portion of them. That table supplies the V and J calls and clone size; D and trimming were determined from the DNA. The top ten hold 7.4% of the sample, which has approximately 90,000 clones, about 87% seen once. Germline V gives CDR1 SGHRS, CDR2 YFSETQ. The ends were cut back, 4 bases at V and 0 bases at J, with 8 bases in the middle. CDR3 length equals 13 residues. The material sequenced was peripheral blood. The J gene is TRBJ2-7, the V gene TRBV5-1; the D gene is possibly TRBD2 (5 bases). This sequence originates from a human donor with acute or convalescent COVID-19. The donor label of this sample is uncertain. This CDR3 is CASSPAGSYEQYF. The CDR3 nucleotides read TGCGCCAGCAGCCCCGCGGGCTCCTACGAGCAGTACTTC.